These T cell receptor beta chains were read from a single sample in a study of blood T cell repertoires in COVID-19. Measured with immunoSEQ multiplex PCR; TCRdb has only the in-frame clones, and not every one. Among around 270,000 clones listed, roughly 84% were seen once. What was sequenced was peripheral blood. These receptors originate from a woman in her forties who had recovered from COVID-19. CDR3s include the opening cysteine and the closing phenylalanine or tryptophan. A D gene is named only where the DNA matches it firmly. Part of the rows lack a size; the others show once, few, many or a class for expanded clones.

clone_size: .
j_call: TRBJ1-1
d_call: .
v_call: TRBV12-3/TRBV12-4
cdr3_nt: TGTGCCAGCAGTTCTTTCACTGAAGCTTTCTTT
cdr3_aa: CASSSFTEAFF

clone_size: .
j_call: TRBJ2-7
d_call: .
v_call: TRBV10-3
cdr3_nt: TGTGCCATCAGTGTAGGAGCGGCCCCGGGCTACGAGCAGTACTTC
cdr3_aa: CAISVGAAPGYEQYF

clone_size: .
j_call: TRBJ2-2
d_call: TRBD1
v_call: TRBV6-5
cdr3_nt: TGTGCCAGCAGTTATAGACAGGGGATTTTCACCGGGGAGCTGTTTTTT
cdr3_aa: CASSYRQGIFTGELFF

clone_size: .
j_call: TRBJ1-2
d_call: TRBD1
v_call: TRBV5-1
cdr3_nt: TGCGCCAGCAGCTCGGGACAGGGGATGGGAAACTATGGCTACACCTTC
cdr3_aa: CASSSGQGMGNYGYTF

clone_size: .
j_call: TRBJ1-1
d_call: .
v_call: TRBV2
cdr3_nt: TGTGCCAGCAGTAGGAGGGCCGCTGAAGCTTTCTTT
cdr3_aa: CASSRRAAEAFF

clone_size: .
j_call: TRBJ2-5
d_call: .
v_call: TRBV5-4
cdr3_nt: TGTGCCAGCAGCACTCCGGAGGTCCGGGAGACCCAGTACTTC
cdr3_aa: CASSTPEVRETQYF

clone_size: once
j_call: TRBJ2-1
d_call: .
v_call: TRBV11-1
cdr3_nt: TGTGCCAGCAGCTTAGGAGGGGGCAATGAGCAGTTCTTC
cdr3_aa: CASSLGGGNEQFF

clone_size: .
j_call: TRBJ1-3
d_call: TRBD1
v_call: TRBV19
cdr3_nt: TGTGCCAGTAGACCCGACAGGGGGCCTGGAAACACCATATATTTT
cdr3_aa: CASRPDRGPGNTIYF

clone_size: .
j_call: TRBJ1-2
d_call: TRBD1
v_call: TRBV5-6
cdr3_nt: TGTGCCAGCAGCTTGGGCCAGGGGGCCTACTATGGCTACACCTTC
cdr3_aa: CASSLGQGAYYGYTF

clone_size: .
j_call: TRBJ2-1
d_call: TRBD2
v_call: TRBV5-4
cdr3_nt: TGTGCCAGCAGCTTGGCCAAGGGACTAGCGGGGGTCAATGAGCAGTTCTTC
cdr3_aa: CASSLAKGLAGVNEQFF

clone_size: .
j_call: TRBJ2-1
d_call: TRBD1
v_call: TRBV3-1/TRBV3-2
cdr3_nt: TGTGCCAGCAGCCGGGGCGGGACAGGGCTCCTGTACAATGAGCAGTTCTTC
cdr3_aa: CASSRGGTGLLYNEQFF

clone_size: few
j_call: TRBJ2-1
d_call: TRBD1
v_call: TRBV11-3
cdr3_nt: TGTGCCAGCAGCTTAGTGGGGACAGGGATCTACAATGAGCAGTTCTTC
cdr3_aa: CASSLVGTGIYNEQFF

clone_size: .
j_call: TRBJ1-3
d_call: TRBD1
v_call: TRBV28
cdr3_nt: TGTGCCAGCAGTTTTAGCGACAGGGGGTACTCTGGAAACACCATATATTTT
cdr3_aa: CASSFSDRGYSGNTIYF

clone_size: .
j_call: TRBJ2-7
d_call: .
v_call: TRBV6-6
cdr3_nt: TGTGCCAGCAGTCCTCGGAGCTACGAGCAGTACTTC
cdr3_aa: CASSPRSYEQYF

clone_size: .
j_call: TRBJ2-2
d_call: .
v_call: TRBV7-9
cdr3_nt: TGTGCCAGCAGCTTAGCCTTTATCCCCGGGGAGCTGTTTTTT
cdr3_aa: CASSLAFIPGELFF

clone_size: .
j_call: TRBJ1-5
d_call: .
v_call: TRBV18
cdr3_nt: TGTGCCAGCTCACCTCGGGGAGGGGACGGCGTCGGGGCCCAGCATTTT
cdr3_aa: CASSPRGGDGVGAQHF

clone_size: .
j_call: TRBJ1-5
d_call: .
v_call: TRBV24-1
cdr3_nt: TGTGCCACCAGTCATAACAGGGCGTCTCAGCCCCAGCATTTT
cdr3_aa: CATSHNRASQPQHF

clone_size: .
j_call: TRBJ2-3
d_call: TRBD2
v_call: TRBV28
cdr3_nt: TGTGCCAGCAGTTTATCTAGCGGGTTCACAGATACGCAGTATTTT
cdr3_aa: CASSLSSGFTDTQYF

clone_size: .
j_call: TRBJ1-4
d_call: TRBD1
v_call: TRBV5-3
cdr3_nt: TGTGCCAGAAGCTTGGAAGATGACAGGGACGTGCAAAAACTGTTTTTT
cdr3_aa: CARSLEDDRDVQKLFF

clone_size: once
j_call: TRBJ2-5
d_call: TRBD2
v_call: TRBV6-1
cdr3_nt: TGTGCCAGCAGTGAAGCAGCGGGGGCGTACCAAGAGACCCAGTACTTC
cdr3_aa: CASSEAAGAYQETQYF

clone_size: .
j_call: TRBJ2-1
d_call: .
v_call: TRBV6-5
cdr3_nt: TGTGCCAGCAGTTACGCAGCCCCCCAGGGTTGGAATGAGCAGTTCTTC
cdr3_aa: CASSYAAPQGWNEQFF

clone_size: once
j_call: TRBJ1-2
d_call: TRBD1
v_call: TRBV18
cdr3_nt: TGTGCCAGCTCACCGACACCGGGACAGGGGGAATCTAACTATGGCTACACCTTC
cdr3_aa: CASSPTPGQGESNYGYTF

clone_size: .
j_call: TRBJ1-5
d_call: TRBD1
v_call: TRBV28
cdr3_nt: TGTGCCAGCAGAGCGGACAGGGCAAGCAATCAGCCCCAGCATTTT
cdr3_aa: CASRADRASNQPQHF

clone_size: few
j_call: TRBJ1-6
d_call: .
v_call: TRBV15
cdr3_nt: TGTGCCACCAGCAGAGGAGGGCTAGCGACCTTAAATAATTCACCCCTCCACTTT
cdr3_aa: CATSRGGLATLNNSPLHF

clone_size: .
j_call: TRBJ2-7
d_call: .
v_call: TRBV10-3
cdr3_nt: TGTGCCATCAGTGAATCGGGGGGCGTCTACGAGCAGTACTTC
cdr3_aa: CAISESGGVYEQYF

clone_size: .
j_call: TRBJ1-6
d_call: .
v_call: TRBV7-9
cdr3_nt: TGTGCCAGCAGCCGGGGGGGAAGTTTAGGATCACCCCTCCACTTT
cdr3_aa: CASSRGGSLGSPLHF

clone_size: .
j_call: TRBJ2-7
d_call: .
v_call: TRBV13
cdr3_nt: TGTGCCAGCAGCTTTACGAAGGACTCGTACGAGCAGTACTTC
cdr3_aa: CASSFTKDSYEQYF

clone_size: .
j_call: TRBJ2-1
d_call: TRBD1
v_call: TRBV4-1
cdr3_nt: TGCGCCAGCAGCCAAGGCAAGCAGGGGACAGGGGATAAGTTCTTC
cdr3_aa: CASSQGKQGTGDKFF

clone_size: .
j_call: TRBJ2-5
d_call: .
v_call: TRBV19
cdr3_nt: TGTGCCAGTAGTGAAGGGAGGTCAGTTGGAGGGACCCAGTACTTC
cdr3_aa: CASSEGRSVGGTQYF

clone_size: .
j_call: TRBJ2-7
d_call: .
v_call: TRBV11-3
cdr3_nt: TGTGCCAGCAGCTTCCGCACTTACGAGCAGTACTTC
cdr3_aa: CASSFRTYEQYF

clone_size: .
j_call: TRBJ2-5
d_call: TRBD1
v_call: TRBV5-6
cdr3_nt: TGTGCCAGCAGCACGACAGGGTCGGGAGAGACCCAGTACTTC
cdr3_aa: CASSTTGSGETQYF

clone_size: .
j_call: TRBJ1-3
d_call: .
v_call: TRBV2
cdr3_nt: TGTGCCAGCAGCGGGGGGGCCTCTGGAAACACCATATATTTT
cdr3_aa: CASSGGASGNTIYF

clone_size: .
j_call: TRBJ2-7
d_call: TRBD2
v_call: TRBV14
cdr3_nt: TGTGCCAGCAGCCAAATAGCGGGGGGGCCTTTACCCTACGAGCAGTACTTC
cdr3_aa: CASSQIAGGPLPYEQYF

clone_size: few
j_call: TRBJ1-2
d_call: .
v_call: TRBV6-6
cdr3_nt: TGTGCCAGCAGTCCACCTGGAGACTATGGCTACACCTTC
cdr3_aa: CASSPPGDYGYTF

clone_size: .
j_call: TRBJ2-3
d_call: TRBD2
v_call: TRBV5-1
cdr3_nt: TGCGCCAGCAGGGCTAGCGGATTCAGCACAGATACGCAGTATTTT
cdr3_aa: CASRASGFSTDTQYF

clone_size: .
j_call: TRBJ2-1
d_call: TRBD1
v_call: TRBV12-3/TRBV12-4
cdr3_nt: TGTGCCAGTGGACAGGGGCGGAATGAGCAGTTCTTC
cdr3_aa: CASGQGRNEQFF

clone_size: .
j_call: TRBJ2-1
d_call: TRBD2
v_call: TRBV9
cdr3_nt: TGTGCCAGCAGCGAGGGGACTAGGGGCGATGAGCAGTTCTTC
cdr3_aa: CASSEGTRGDEQFF

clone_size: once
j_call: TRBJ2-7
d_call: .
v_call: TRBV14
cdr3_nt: TGTGCCAGCAGCAGAGGGCTCCACTCCTACGAGCAGTACTTC
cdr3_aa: CASSRGLHSYEQYF

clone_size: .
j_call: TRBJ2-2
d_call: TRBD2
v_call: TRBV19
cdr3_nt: TGTGCCAGTAGCCCCCTGGGGGGGGCGAACACCGGGGAGCTGTTTTTT
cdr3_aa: CASSPLGGANTGELFF

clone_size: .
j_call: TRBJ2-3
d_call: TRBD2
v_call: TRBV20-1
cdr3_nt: TGCAGTGCTCGTGGGACTAGCATGACGGGTGATACGCAGTATTTT
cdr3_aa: CSARGTSMTGDTQYF

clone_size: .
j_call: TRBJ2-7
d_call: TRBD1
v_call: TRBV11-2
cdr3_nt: TGTGCCAGCAGCAGACCACGGGACAGCTTCTACGAGCAGTACTTC
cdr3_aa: CASSRPRDSFYEQYF

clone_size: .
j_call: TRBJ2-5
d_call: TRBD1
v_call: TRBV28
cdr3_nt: TGTGCCAGCTCAACAGGGGCCCAAGAGACCCAGTACTTC
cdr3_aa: CASSTGAQETQYF

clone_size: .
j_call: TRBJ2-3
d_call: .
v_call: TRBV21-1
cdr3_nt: TGTGCCAGCAGCAATCCTCACGGGACAGGGGTTGTGGATACGCAGTATTTT
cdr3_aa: CASSNPHGTGVVDTQYF

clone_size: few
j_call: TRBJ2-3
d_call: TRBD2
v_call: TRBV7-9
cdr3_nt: TGTGCCAGCAGGAGACTAGCGGGGGGCTTTACCACAGATACGCAGTATTTT
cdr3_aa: CASRRLAGGFTTDTQYF

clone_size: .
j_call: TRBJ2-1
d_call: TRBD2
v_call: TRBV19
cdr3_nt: TGTGCCAGTAGTATAGCGGGGGGGTTTTCCGATTCCAATGAGCAGTTCTTC
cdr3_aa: CASSIAGGFSDSNEQFF

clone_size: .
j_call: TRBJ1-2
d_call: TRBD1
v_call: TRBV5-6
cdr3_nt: TGTGCCAGCAGCTTGGGGGCAACCGGGACAGGGCTTGGCTACACCTTC
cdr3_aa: CASSLGATGTGLGYTF

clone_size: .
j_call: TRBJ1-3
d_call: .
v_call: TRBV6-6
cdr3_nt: TGTGCCAGCAGTTACGGGCCTGGAAACACCATATATTTT
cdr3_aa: CASSYGPGNTIYF

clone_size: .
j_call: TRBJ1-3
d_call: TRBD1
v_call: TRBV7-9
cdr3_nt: TGTGCCAGCAGCTACGGATCCGGGACAGGGTATAGCACCATATATTTT
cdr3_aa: CASSYGSGTGYSTIYF

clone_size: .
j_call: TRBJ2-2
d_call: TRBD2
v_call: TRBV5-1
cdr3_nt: TGCGCCAGCAGTCTGGCGGGGGGGCGTTACACCGGGGAGCTGTTTTTT
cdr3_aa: CASSLAGGRYTGELFF

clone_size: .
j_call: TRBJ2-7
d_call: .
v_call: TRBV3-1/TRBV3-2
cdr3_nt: TGTGCCAGCAGCCATCAGGTACGCAGGGGCCTCTCCTACGAGCAGTACTTC
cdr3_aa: CASSHQVRRGLSYEQYF